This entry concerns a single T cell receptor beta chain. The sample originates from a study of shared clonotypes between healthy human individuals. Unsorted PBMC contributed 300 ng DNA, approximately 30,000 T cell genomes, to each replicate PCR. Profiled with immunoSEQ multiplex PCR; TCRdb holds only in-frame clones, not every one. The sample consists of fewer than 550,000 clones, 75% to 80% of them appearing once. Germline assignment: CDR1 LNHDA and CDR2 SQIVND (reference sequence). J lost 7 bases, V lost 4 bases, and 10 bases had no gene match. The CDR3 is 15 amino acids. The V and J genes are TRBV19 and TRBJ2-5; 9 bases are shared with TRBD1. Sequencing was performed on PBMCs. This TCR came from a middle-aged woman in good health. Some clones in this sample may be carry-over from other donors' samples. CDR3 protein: CASSTRTGVPGTQYF. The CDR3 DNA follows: TGTGCCAGTAGTACGAGGACAGGGGTCCCAGGGACCCAGTACTTC.